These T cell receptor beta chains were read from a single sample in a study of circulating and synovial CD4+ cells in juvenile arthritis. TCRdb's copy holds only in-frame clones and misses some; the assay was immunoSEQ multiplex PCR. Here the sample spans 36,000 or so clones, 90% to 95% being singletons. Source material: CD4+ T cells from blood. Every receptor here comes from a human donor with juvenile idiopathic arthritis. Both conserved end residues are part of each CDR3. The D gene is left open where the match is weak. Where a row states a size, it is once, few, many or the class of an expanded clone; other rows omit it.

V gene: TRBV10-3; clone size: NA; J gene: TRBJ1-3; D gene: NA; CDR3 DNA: TGTGCCATTCGTAGACAGGCCCACTCTGGAAACACCATATATTTT; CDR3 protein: CAIRRQAHSGNTIYF
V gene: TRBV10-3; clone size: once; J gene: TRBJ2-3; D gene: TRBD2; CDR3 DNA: TGTGCCATCAGTGACGGGGGGGCAACAGATACGCAGTATTTT; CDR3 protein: CAISDGGATDTQYF
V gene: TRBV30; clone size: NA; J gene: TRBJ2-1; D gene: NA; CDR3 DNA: TGTGCCTGGAGTGTAGGGGGTGGGGTTAACTACAATGAGCAGTTCTTC; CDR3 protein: CAWSVGGGVNYNEQFF
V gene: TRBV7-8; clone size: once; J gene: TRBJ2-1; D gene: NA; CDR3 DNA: TGTGCCAGCGCTCCGGTAGGGGGGGCCGATAGTGAGCAGTTCTTC; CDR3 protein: CASAPVGGADSEQFF
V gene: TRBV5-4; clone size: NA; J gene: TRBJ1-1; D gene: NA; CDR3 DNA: TGTGCCAGCAGCTTGCGGGGGGTTAACACTGAAGCTTTCTTT; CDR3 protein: CASSLRGVNTEAFF
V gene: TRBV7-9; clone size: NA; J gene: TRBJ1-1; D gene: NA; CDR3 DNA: TGTGCCAGCAGCTCAGTGGTGGGGGCAACCATGAACACTGAAGCTTTCTTT; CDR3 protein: CASSSVVGATMNTEAFF
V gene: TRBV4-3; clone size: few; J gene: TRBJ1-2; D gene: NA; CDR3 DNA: TGCGCCAGCAGCCAGTCGGGGGACTATGGCTACACCTTC; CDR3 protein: CASSQSGDYGYTF
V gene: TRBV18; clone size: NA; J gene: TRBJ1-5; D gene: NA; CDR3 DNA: TGTGCCAGCTCACCATCGGGGGGCAGTCAGCCCCAGCATTTT; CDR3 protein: CASSPSGGSQPQHF
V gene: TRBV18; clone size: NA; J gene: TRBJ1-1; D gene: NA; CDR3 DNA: TGTGCCAGCTCACCCCGGGAAGGAGGCTCAGATCCAGCTTTCTTT; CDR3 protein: CASSPREGGSDPAFF
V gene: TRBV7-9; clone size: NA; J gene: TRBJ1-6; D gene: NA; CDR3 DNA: TGTGCCAGCAGCACAGCAGGACTACAATCAGATTCACCCCTCCACTTT; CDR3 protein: CASSTAGLQSDSPLHF
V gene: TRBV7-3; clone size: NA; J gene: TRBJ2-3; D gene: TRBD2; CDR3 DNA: TGTGCCAGCAGCTTAGGACTAGCGGGGGGCACAGATACGCAGTATTTT; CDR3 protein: CASSLGLAGGTDTQYF
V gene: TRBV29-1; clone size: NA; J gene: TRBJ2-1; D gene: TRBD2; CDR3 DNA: TGCAGCGTTGAGGGACTAGAATTCAATGAGCAGTTCTTC; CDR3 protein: CSVEGLEFNEQFF
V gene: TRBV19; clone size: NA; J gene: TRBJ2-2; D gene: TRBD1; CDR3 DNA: TGTGCCAGTAGTCCAGGGACAGGGAACACCGGGGAGCTGTTTTTT; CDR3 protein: CASSPGTGNTGELFF
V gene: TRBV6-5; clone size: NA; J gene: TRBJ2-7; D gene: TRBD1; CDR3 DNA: TGTGCCAGCAGTTACTCAGGGGGCGCCAAAACCTACGAGCAGTACTTC; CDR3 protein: CASSYSGGAKTYEQYF
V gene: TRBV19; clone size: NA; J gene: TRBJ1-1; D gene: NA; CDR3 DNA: TGTGCCACCCGGGGGTACGGAAACACTGAAGCTTTCTTT; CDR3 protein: CATRGYGNTEAFF
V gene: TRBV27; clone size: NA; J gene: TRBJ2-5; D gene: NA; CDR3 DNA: TGTGCCAGCAGTTACAGGGTGGGGGCACAAGAGACCCAGTACTTC; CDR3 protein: CASSYRVGAQETQYF
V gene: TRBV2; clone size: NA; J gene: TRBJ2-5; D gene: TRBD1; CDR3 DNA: TGTGCCAGCACCAGGGGGCTGCAAGAGACCCAGTACTTC; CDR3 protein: CASTRGLQETQYF
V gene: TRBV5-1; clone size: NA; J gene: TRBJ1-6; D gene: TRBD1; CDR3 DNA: TGCGCCAGCAGGGAATTACCCGGGACAGCCTATAATTCCCCCCTCCACTTT; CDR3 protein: CASRELPGTAYNSPLHF
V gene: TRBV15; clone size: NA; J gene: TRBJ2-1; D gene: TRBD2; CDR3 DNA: TGTGCCACCAGCAGAGATCGTCTTAGCGGGGGGCAGGGCAATGAGCAGTTCTTC; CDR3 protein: CATSRDRLSGGQGNEQFF
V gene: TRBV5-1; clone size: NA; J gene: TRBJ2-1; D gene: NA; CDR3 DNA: TGCGCCAGCAGCTTAGACAGTGTTTGGAATGAGCAGTTCTTC; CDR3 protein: CASSLDSVWNEQFF
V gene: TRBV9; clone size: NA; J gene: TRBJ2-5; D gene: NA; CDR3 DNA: TGTGCCAGCAGCGTAGACCCTAGCCTAGAGACCCAGTACTTC; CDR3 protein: CASSVDPSLETQYF
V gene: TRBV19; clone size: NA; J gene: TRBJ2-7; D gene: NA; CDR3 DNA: TGTGCCAGTAGTATTGGGCAGGGCTACGAGCAGTACTTC; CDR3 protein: CASSIGQGYEQYF
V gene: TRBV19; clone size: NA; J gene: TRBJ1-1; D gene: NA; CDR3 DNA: TGTGCCAGTAGTATGGTAGGGGGTGAAGCTTTCTTT; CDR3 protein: CASSMVGGEAFF
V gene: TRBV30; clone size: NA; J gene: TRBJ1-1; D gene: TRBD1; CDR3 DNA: TGTGCCTGGTGGACAGGGGCAATGAACACTGAAGCTTTCTTT; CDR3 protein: CAWWTGAMNTEAFF
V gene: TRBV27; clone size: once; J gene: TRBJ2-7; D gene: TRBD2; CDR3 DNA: TGTGCCAGCAGTTTATCGGGACTAGTCCTCTACGAGCAGTACTTC; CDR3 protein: CASSLSGLVLYEQYF
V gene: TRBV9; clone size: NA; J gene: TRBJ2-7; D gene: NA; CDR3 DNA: TGTGCCAGCAGCGTAGATCGGGATTCCTACGAGCAGTACTTC; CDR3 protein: CASSVDRDSYEQYF
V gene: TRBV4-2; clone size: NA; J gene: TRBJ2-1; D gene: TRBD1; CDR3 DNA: TGTGCCAGCAGCCAACCGATAGGGACAGGGTCCCTGTATGAGCAGTTCTTC; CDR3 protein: CASSQPIGTGSLYEQFF
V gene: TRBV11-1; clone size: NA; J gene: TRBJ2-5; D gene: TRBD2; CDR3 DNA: TGTGCCAGCAGCTTCGAGAGCGGGGGCATCCAGACCCAGTACTTC; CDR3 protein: CASSFESGGIQTQYF
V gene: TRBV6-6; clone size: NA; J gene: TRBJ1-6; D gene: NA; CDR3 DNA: TGTGCCAGCAGCGACCACGGGGGAAATTCACCCCTCCACTTT; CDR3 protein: CASSDHGGNSPLHF
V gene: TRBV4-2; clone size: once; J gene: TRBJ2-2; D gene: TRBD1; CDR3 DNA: TGTGCCAGCAGCCCCAGACAGGGGACCGGGGAGCTGTTTTTT; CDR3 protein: CASSPRQGTGELFF
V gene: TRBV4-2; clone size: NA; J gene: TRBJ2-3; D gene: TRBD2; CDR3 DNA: TGTGCCAGCAGCCGGGAGGGGACTAGCGGTACCACAGATACGCAGTATTTT; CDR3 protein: CASSREGTSGTTDTQYF
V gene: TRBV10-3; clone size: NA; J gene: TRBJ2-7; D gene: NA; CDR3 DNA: TGTGCCATCGGACCTAAGGGGTCCCCGATCGAGCAGTACTTC; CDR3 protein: CAIGPKGSPIEQYF